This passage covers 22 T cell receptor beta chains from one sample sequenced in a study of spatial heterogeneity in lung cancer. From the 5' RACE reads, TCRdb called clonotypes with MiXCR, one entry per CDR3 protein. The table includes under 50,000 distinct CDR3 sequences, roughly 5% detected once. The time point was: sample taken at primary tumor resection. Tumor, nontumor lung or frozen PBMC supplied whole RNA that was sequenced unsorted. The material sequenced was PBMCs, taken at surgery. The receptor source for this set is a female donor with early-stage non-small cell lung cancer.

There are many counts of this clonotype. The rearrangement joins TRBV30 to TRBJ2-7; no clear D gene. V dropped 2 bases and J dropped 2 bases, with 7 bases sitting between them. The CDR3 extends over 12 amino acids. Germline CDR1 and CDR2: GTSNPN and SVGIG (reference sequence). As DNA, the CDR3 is TGTGCCTGGAGTCTAAGTGCCTACGAGCAGTACTTC. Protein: CAWSLSAYEQYF.

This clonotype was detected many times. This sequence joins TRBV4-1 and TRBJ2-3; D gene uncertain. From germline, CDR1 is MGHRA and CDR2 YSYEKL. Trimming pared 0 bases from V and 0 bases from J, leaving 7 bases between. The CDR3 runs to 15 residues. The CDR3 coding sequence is TGCGCCAGCAGCCAAGATCCGGGTAGCACAGATACGCAGTATTTT. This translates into CASSQDPGSTDTQYF.

This chain's CDR3 is CAIRNGTGREQYF. The CDR3 nucleotides are TGTGCCATCAGGAACGGAACAGGGCGCGAGCAGTACTTC. The chain couples TRBV10-3 to TRBJ2-7, with D possibly TRBD1 on 6 matching bases. V lost 6 bases and J lost 6, with 15 bases in between. Per the germline V gene, CDR1 is ENHRY and CDR2 is SYGVKD. The CDR3 contains 13 residues.

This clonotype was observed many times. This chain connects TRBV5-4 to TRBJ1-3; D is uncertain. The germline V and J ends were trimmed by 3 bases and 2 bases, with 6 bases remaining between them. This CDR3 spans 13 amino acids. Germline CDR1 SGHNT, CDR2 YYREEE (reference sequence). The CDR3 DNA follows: TGTGCCAGCAGCTGGCTCCCTGGAAACACCATATATTTT. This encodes CASSWLPGNTIYF.

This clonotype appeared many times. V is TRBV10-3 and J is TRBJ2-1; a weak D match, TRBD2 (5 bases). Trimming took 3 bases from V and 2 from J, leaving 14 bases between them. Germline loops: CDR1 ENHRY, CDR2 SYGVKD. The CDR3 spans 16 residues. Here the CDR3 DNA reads TGTGCCATCAGTGAAGGTGCGAGCGGTGCCTACAATGAGCAGTTCTTC. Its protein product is CAISEGASGAYNEQFF.

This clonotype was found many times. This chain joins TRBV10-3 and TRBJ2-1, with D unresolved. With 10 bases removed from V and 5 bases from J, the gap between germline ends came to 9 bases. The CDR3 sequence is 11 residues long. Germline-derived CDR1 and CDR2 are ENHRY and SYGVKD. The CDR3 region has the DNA TGTGCCACCCAACTCGACAATGAGCAGTTCTTC. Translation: CATQLDNEQFF.

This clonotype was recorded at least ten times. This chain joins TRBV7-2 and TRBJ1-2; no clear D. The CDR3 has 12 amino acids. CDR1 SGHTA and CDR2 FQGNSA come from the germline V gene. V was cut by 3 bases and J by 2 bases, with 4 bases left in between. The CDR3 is CASSFSNYGYTF. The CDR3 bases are TGTGCCAGCAGCTTCTCCAACTATGGCTACACCTTC.

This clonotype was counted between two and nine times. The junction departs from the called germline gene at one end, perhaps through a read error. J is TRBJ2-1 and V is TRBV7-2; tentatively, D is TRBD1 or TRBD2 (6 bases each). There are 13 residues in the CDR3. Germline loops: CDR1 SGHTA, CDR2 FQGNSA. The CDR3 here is CASTFYGGPSPVF. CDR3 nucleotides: TGTGCCAGCACCTTTTATGGGGGGCCATCCCCCGTCTTC.

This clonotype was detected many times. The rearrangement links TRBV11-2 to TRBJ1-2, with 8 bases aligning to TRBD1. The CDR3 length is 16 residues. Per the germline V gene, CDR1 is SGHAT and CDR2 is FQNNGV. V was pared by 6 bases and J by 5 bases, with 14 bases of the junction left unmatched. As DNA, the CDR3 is TGTGCCAGCAGAATCCCGGGCAGGGGGCATGGGTATGGCTACACCTTC. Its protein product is CASRIPGRGHGYGYTF.

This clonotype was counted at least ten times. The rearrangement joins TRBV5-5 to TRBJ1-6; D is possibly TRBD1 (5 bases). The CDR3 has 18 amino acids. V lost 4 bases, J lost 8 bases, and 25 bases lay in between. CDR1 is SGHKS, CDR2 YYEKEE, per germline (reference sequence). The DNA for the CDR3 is TGTGCCAGCAGCCCTCGTGGGACGGCCGGCCCTGTGGATTCACCCCTCCACTTT. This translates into CASSPRGTAGPVDSPLHF.

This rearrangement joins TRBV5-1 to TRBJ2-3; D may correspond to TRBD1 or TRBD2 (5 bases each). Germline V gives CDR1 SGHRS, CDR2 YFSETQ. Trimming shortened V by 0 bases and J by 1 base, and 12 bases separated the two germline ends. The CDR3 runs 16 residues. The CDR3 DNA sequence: TGCGCCAGCAGCTTGGCCGGGGAAGGGGGCACAGATACGCAGTATTTT. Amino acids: CASSLAGEGGTDTQYF.

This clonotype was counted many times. This CDR3 is CASSLARYEQFF. The CDR3 DNA reads as TGTGCCAGCAGCTTAGCGCGCTATGAGCAGTTCTTC. This chain uses TRBV7-8 with TRBJ2-1; no definite D call. Trimming took off 0 bases at V and 8 bases at J, with 5 bases between the two ends. Per the germline V gene, CDR1 is SGHVS and CDR2 is FQNEAQ. The CDR3 totals 12 residues.

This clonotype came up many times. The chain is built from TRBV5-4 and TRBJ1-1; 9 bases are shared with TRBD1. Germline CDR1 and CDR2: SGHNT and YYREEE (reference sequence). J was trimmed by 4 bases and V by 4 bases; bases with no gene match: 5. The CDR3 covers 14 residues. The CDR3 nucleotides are TGTGCCAGCAGCCTGACAGGGGGAGGCACTGAAGCTTTCTTT. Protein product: CASSLTGGGTEAFF.

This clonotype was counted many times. This chain's CDR3 is CSARDRVSANQPQHF. The CDR3 DNA reads TGCAGTGCTAGAGATCGGGTTAGCGCCAATCAGCCCCAGCATTTT. The chain uses TRBV20-1 and TRBJ1-5, with D hard to call. V was pared by 0 bases and J by 3 bases, with 12 bases between. The germline CDR1 and CDR2 sequences are DFQATT and SNEGSKA (reference sequence). This CDR3 comprises 15 residues.

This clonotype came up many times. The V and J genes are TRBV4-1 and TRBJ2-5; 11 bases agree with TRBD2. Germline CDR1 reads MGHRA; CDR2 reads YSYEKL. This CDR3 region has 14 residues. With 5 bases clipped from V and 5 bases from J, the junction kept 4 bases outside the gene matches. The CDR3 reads CASSASGGPETQYF. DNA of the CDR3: TGCGCCAGCAGCGCTAGCGGGGGGCCTGAGACCCAGTACTTC.

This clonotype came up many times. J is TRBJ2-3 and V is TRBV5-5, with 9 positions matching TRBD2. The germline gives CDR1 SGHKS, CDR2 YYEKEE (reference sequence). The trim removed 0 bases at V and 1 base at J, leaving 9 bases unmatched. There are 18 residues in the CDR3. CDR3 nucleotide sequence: TGTGCCAGCAGCTTGGAGGTGTGGCGGGGGGGCCGCACAGATACGCAGTATTTT. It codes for CASSLEVWRGGRTDTQYF.

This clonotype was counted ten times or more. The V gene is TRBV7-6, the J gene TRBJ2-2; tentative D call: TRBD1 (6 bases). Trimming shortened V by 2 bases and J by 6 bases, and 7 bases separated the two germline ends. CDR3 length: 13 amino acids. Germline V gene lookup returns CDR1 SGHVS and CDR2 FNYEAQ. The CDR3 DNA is TGTGCCAGCAGCTTACGACAGGCCGGGGAGCTGTTTTTT. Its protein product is CASSLRQAGELFF.

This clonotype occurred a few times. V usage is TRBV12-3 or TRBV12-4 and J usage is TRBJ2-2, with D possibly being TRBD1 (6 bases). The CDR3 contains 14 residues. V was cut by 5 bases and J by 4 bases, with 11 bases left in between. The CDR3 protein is CASSGQSFTGELFF. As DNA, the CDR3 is TGTGCCAGCAGTGGACAGTCGTTCACCGGGGAGCTGTTTTTT.

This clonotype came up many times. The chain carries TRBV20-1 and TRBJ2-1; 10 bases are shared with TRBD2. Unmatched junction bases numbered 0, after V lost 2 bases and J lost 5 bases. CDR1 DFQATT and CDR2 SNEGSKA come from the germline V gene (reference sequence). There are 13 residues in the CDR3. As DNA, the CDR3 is TGCAGTGCTAGACTAGCGGGGGACAATGAGCAGTTCTTC. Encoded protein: CSARLAGDNEQFF.

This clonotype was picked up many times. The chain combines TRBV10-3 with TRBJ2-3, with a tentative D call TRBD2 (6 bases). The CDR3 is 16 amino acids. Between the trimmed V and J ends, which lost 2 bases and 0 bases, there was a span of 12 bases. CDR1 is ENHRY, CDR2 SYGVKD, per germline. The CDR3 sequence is CAISEVLSGSTDTQYF. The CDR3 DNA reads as TGTGCCATCAGTGAGGTCCTTAGCGGTAGCACAGATACGCAGTATTTT.

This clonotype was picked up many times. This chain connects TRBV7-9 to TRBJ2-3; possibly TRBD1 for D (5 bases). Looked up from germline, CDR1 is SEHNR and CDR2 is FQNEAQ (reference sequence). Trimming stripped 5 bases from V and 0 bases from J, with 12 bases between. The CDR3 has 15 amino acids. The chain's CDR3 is CASSHTRVSTDTQYF. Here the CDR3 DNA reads TGTGCCAGCAGCCATACCAGGGTTAGCACAGATACGCAGTATTTT.

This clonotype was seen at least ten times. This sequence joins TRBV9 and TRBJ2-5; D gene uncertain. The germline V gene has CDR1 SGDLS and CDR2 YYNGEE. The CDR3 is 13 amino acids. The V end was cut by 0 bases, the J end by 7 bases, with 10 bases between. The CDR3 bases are TGTGCCAGCAGCGTAGGACAAGGCGGGACCCAGTACTTC. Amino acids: CASSVGQGGTQYF.